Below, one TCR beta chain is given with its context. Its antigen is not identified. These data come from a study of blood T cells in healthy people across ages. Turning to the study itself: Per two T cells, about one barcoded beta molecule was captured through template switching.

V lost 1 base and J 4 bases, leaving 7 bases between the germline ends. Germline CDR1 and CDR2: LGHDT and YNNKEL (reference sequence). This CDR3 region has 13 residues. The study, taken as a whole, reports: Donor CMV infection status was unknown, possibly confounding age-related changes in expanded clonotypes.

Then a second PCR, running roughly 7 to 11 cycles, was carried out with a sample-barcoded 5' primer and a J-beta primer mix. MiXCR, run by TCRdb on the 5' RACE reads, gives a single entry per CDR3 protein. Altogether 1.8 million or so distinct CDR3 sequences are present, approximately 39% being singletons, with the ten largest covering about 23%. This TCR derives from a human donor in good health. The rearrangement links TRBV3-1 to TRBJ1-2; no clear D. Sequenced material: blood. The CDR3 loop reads CASSQGSTYGYTF. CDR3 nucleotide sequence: TGTGCCAGCAGCCAAGGAAGTACCTATGGCTACACCTTC.